The rows below give T cell receptor beta chains drawn from one sample of a study of shared clonotypes between healthy human individuals. The protocol was immunoSEQ multiplex PCR, while the TCRdb copy is restricted to in-frame clones and leaves out a portion. The table records 1.5 million to 2.5 million clones, about 95% of them present only once. The sequencing sample was made of naive CD8+ T cells sorted from blood. The receptors originated from a man in his late teens or twenties in good health. Each CDR3 is given with its conserved first and last residue. D genes are given only for firm matches. Size is stated for part of the rows, as once, few or many counts, or as a class when the clone is expanded.

j_call clone_size cdr3_length v_call d_call cdr3_aa cdr3_nt
TRBJ2-3 . 13 TRBV6-5 . CASSYLSTDTQYF TGTGCCAGCAGTTACCTTAGCACAGATACGCAGTATTTT
TRBJ2-5 once 18 TRBV10-2 TRBD2 CASRKTSGGAGDQETQYF TGCGCCAGCAGGAAAACTAGCGGGGGGGCGGGGGACCAAGAGACCCAGTACTTC
TRBJ1-2 . 13 TRBV9 . CASSVGEGYGYTF TGTGCCAGCAGCGTAGGAGAAGGATATGGCTACACCTTC
TRBJ2-7 . 16 TRBV14 TRBD1 CASSRGTEIFIYEQYF TGTGCCAGCAGCCGAGGGACAGAAATTTTTATCTACGAGCAGTACTTC
TRBJ1-1 . 17 TRBV5-5 . CASSFGRADLGYTEAFF TGTGCCAGCAGCTTCGGTCGGGCCGATCTAGGGTACACTGAAGCTTTCTTT
TRBJ2-1 . 14 TRBV28 TRBD2 CASRLAGGYNEQFF TGTGCCAGCAGGCTAGCGGGAGGGTACAATGAGCAGTTCTTC
TRBJ2-7 . 14 TRBV6-1 . CASSADGNSYEQYF TGTGCCAGCAGCGCGGACGGGAACTCCTACGAGCAGTACTTC
TRBJ2-5 . 17 TRBV13 TRBD1 CASSSGPGQGFRETQYF TGTGCCAGCAGCTCAGGGCCGGGACAGGGTTTTCGCGAGACCCAGTACTTC
TRBJ1-1 . 13 TRBV19 . CASSITGNTEAFF TGTGCCAGTAGTATTACCGGGAACACTGAAGCTTTCTTT
TRBJ2-7 . 14 TRBV2 . CASSENGGTYEQYF TGTGCCAGCAGTGAGAACGGGGGTACCTACGAGCAGTACTTC
TRBJ2-7 . 11 TRBV2 . CASSPNYEQYF TGTGCCAGCAGCCCAAACTACGAGCAGTACTTC
TRBJ2-3 once 16 TRBV28 TRBD2 CASSLGAGGTQDTQYF TGTGCCAGCAGTTTAGGAGCGGGGGGGACCCAAGATACGCAGTATTTT
TRBJ2-7 once 14 TRBV13 TRBD1 CASSHPGGLNEQYF TGTGCCAGCAGCCACCCAGGGGGCCTGAACGAGCAGTACTTC
TRBJ2-7 . 16 TRBV7-9 TRBD1 CASSLPSGTGPYEQYF TGTGCCAGCAGCTTACCTTCCGGGACAGGGCCCTACGAGCAGTACTTC
TRBJ1-6 . 15 TRBV9 . CASSVGGLGNSPLHF TGTGCCAGCAGCGTAGGGGGGCTAGGGAATTCACCCCTCCACTTT
TRBJ2-7 . 15 TRBV5-1 TRBD2 CASSLTSGSPYEQYF TGCGCCAGCAGCTTGACTAGCGGGAGTCCCTACGAGCAGTACTTC
TRBJ1-6 . 15 TRBV9 TRBD1 CASRDETGGNSPLHF TGTGCCAGCAGGGATGAGACAGGGGGCAATTCACCCCTCCACTTT
TRBJ2-7 . 15 TRBV7-9 TRBD2 CASSFGTSPSYEQYF TGTGCCAGCAGCTTCGGGACTAGCCCCTCCTACGAGCAGTACTTC
TRBJ1-4 . 15 TRBV5-8 TRBD1 CASSPRTGGNEKLFF TGTGCCAGCAGCCCGAGGACAGGGGGAAATGAAAAACTGTTTTTT
TRBJ1-2 few 14 TRBV27 TRBD1 CASSFTGGNYGYTF TGTGCCAGCAGTTTCACAGGGGGCAACTATGGCTACACCTTC
TRBJ2-7 once 15 TRBV6-5 TRBD2 CASSQRSGGAFEQYF TGTGCCAGCAGTCAGCGTAGCGGGGGGGCGTTCGAGCAGTACTTC
TRBJ2-7 . 16 TRBV5-1 . CASSPSHRDTTYEQYF TGCGCCAGCAGCCCTTCTCATCGGGACACCACCTACGAGCAGTACTTC
TRBJ2-1 . 15 TRBV13 TRBD2 CASSLTVTSLYEQFF TGTGCCAGCAGCTTAACTGTGACTAGCCTTTATGAGCAGTTCTTC